This T cell receptor (beta chain) was captured in a study of CXCR3-negative and CXCR3-positive naive CD8 T cells. Study-level information: Overall TRB read output was approximately 150 million, and each library contained about 1.5 +/- 0.3 million reads. Study-wide results and caveats: CXCR3-positive naive cells carried more hydrophobic TRB CDR3s than CXCR3-negative ones. Memory cells differed in TRBV-TRBJ usage, but naive CXCR3-negative and CXCR3-positive cells had similar usage. It was found that naive subsets had comparable surface CD5, and TCR strength was inferred from TRB CDR3 properties.

A note on this clonotype: Antigen unknown.

This CDR3 spans 13 amino acids. Germline CDR1 reads SGDLS; CDR2 reads YYNGEE. cDNA libraries for TRB were generated by 5' RACE incorporating UMI labels. With the 5' RACE reads reprocessed, TCRdb shows one record per CDR3 protein and no DNA. The sample has roughly 50,000 distinct CDR3 sequences; the top ten hold roughly 0.59%. The authors gated naive CD8+ T cells as CD45RO-CCR7+CD27+CD95-. The sequenced sample consisted of naive CXCR3+ CD8+ T cells from blood. The subset denotes: CD45RO-CCR7+CD27+CD95- naive CD8+ T cells expressing CXCR3 (TNR3+). The clonotype comes from a human donor in good health. Some clones in this sample may be carry-over from other donors' samples. The rearrangement joins TRBV9 to TRBJ2-1. CDR3 in amino acids: CASRQDGYNEQFF.